These 17 T cell receptor beta chains originate from one sample sequenced in a study of CD8 T cells in ankylosing spondylitis. General study points: What seemed typical of ankylosing spondylitis blood was a TCR beta motif built from roughly 8 highly homologous variants.

The antigens for these receptors are not known. TCRdb re-derived calls from the 5' RACE reads in MiXCR, one entry per CDR3 protein. In the table there are approximately 400,000 distinct CDR3 sequences, 17% of which are singletons. The sample consisted of blood, either unsorted or a sorted T cell fraction (not recorded which). The receptor set was obtained from a male donor with ankylosing spondylitis.

This clonotype was counted only a few times. The chain couples TRBV12-3 or TRBV12-4 to TRBJ2-3; 14 bases match TRBD2. The CDR3 length is 18 residues. The ends lost 6 bases at V and 0 bases at J; junction bases unmatched: 8. The CDR3 reads CASSAPGLAGASTDTQYF. As DNA, the CDR3 is TGTGCCAGCAGCGCCCCGGGACTAGCGGGGGCTAGCACAGATACGCAGTATTTT.

This clonotype has a handful of counts. The chain links TRBV6-5 to TRBJ1-5; D unresolved. Trimming took off 2 bases at V and 6 bases at J, with 11 bases between the two ends. Germline assignment: CDR1 MNHEY and CDR2 SVGAGI. The CDR3 extends over 14 amino acids. The CDR3, as DNA: TGTGCCAGCAGTTACGGACGGCTGGGTCAGCCCCAGCATTTT. Residues: CASSYGRLGQPQHF.

This clonotype appeared a few times. A read error may produce the germline difference seen at one junction end. The chain recombines TRBV29-1 with TRBJ2-2, with D tentatively TRBD2 (7 bases). Germline CDR1 SQVTM, CDR2 ANQGSEA. CDR3 length: 20 residues. The chain's CDR3 is CSAELSVAGANLANTGELFF. In DNA, the CDR3 is TGCAGCGCTGAACTGAGCGTGGCGGGGGCTAACTTAGCGAACACCGGGGAGCTGTTTTTT.

V and J are TRBV5-1 and TRBJ2-2, with D perhaps TRBD1 (6 bases). CDR1 and CDR2 from the germline V gene are SGHRS and YFSETQ. V lost 0 bases to trimming and J lost 6 bases, with 9 bases between them. CDR3 length equals 14 residues. The CDR3 loop reads CASSLVQGPGELFF. DNA of the CDR3: TGCGCCAGCAGCTTGGTTCAGGGGCCCGGGGAGCTGTTTTTT. The full variable domain, rest sourced from reference TRBV5-1 and TRBJ2-2, is KAGVTQTPRYLIKTRGQQVTLSCSPISGHRSVSWYQQTPGQGLQFLFEYFSETQRNKGNFPGRFSGRQFSNSRSEMNVSTLELGDSALYLCASSLVQGPGELFFGEGSRLTVL.

This clonotype appeared a few times. The J gene is TRBJ1-4, the V gene TRBV6-1; TRBD1 is a possible D gene (5 bases). The CDR3 is 13 amino acids. V gave up 6 bases and J gave up 8 bases, with 13 bases separating them. Per germline, CDR1 MNHNS and CDR2 SASEGT. The CDR3 sequence is CASRASGPEKLFF. In DNA form, the CDR3 reads TGTGCCAGCAGAGCCTCGGGGCCCGAAAAACTGTTTTTT.

This sequence joins TRBV12-3 or TRBV12-4 and TRBJ2-7; D might be TRBD1 (5 bases). This CDR3 has 14 residues. V was shortened by 6 bases and J by 2 bases, with 14 bases between the two germline ends. CDR3 sequence (DNA): TGTGCCAGCAGCCCCCAGGGCGGAGCCTACGAGCAGTACTTC. Its translation: CASSPQGGAYEQYF.

This clonotype was counted a few times. The V call is TRBV3-1, the J call TRBJ2-5; 8 bases are a match to TRBD2. The V and J ends lost 11 bases and 4 bases, in that order; junction bases with no gene match: 18. The length of the CDR3 is 16 residues. CDR1 is LGHDT, CDR2 YNNKEL, per germline (reference sequence). The CDR3 DNA follows: TGTGCCGGAAGAGAATTGACGGGAGGGCCGGGAGAGACCCAGTACTTC. This sequence encodes CAGRELTGGPGETQYF.

This clonotype was counted ten times or more. DNA for the CDR3: TGCATTATACGGGACAGGAGTGAAAAACTGTTTTTT. Amino acid sequence: CIIRDRSEKLFF. The chain is built from TRBV20-1 and TRBJ1-4; TRBD1 agrees at 8 bases. The CDR3 covers 12 residues. Per germline, CDR1 DFQATT and CDR2 SNEGSKA (reference sequence).

There are many counts of this clonotype. The chain uses TRBV20-1 and TRBJ1-1; D remains unclear. Germline V gene data show CDR1 as DFQATT and CDR2 as SNEGSKA (reference sequence). V lost 7 bases to trimming and J lost 4 bases, with 10 bases between them. There are 11 residues in the CDR3. The CDR3 DNA reads TGCAGTGGACGTTTGGGCACTGAAGCTTTCTTT. This encodes CSGRLGTEAFF.

The sample holds many counts of this clonotype. The chain couples TRBV29-1 to TRBJ1-1, with D perhaps matching TRBD1 (5 bases). The CDR3 is made up of 16 amino acids. Germline CDR1 is SQVTM and CDR2 is ANQGSEA. V lost 2 bases and J 1 base, leaving 17 bases between the germline ends. CDR3 DNA: TGCAGCGTTGAATCGAGGGGCCGGCTCCCGAACACTGAAGCTTTCTTT. This encodes CSVESRGRLPNTEAFF.

The CDR3: CASSLLLQGLGYTF. The DNA of the CDR3 is TGTGCCAGCAGCCTACTTCTACAGGGGTTGGGCTACACCTTC. V and J are TRBV7-2 and TRBJ1-2, with 7 bases that match TRBD1. The CDR3 has 14 amino acids. J lost 8 bases, V lost 5 bases, and 11 bases had no gene match. Germline assignment: CDR1 SGHTA and CDR2 FQGNSA.

V usage is TRBV7-9 and J usage is TRBJ1-2; 7 positions match TRBD1. CDR1 is SEHNR and CDR2 is FQNEAQ in the germline V gene (reference sequence). The trim removed 1 base at V and 4 bases at J, leaving 6 bases unmatched. This CDR3 comprises 15 residues. For the CDR3, the DNA is TGTGCCAGCAGCTTAGACGACAGGGTTTCCTATGGCTACACCTTC. As protein: CASSLDDRVSYGYTF.

The rearrangement joins TRBV19 to TRBJ1-3; 7 bases align to TRBD1. Germline CDR1 reads LNHDA; CDR2 reads SQIVND (reference sequence). V lost 5 bases and J lost 1; bases outside the gene matches: 8. CDR3 length equals 16 residues. The CDR3 DNA reads TGTGCCAGTAGTGTGGGACAGCTTAAATCTGGAAACACCATATATTTT. Translated: CASSVGQLKSGNTIYF.

The V gene is TRBV5-1, the J gene TRBJ2-3; TRBD2 aligns across 14 bases. CDR3 length equals 15 residues. CDR1 and CDR2 (germline): SGHRS, YFSETQ. The J segment lost 6 bases and the V segment lost 6 bases, leaving 6 bases of the junction unmatched. Written as DNA, the CDR3 is TGCGCCAGCATGACTAGCGGGAGGGCCGGGGATACGCAGTATTTT. Translating gives CASMTSGRAGDTQYF. Variable domain in full (rest from reference TRBV5-1 and TRBJ2-3): KAGVTQTPRYLIKTRGQQVTLSCSPISGHRSVSWYQQTPGQGLQFLFEYFSETQRNKGNFPGRFSGRQFSNSRSEMNVSTLELGDSALYLCASMTSGRAGDTQYFGPGTRLTVL.

The chain has TRBV25-1 and TRBJ1-5; D remains unclear. The CDR3 is 12 amino acids. From germline, CDR1 is MGHDK and CDR2 SYGVNS. Trimming cost V 6 bases and J 4 bases, with 7 bases left between them. This chain's CDR3 is CASRGQNQPQHF. Written as DNA, the CDR3 is TGTGCCAGCAGGGGCCAGAATCAGCCCCAGCATTTT.

The chain has TRBV7-2 and TRBJ2-1, with 15 nucleotides matching TRBD2. The V gene's germline CDR1 is SGHTA and CDR2 FQGNSA. J gave up 7 bases and V 1 base, and 5 bases lay outside the gene matches. The CDR3 is 17 amino acids. The DNA of the CDR3 is TGTGCCAGCAGCTTAGTAGGGACTAGCGGGGGGAGGAATGAGCAGTTCTTC. Amino acids: CASSLVGTSGGRNEQFF. The variable domain in full, with the rest retrieved from reference TRBV7-2 and TRBJ2-1, is GAGVSQSPSNKVTEKGKDVELRCDPISGHTALYWYRQSLGQGLEFLIYFQGNSAPDKSGLPSDRFSAERTGGSVSTLTIQRTQQEDSAVYLCASSLVGTSGGRNEQFFGPGTRLTVL.

V gene TRBV4-3 combines with J gene TRBJ2-1; 12 nucleotides match TRBD2. Germline CDR1 and CDR2: LGHNA and YSLEER. With 2 bases clipped from V and 7 bases from J, the junction kept 3 bases outside the gene matches. The CDR3 consists of 15 residues. Here the CDR3 reads CASSQSSGRANEQFF. CDR3 in DNA: TGCGCCAGCAGCCAATCTAGCGGGAGGGCGAATGAGCAGTTCTTC.